The 14 T cell receptor beta chains below were found in one sample sequenced in a study of shared clonotypes between healthy human individuals. Here immunoSEQ multiplex PCR was the method, and the copy in TCRdb shows in-frame clones only, minus some. The sample has fewer than 1.8 million clones, approximately 98.5% seen once. The sequencing sample was made of naive CD4+ T cells sorted from blood. Subset of the sample: CD45RA+ positively selected. These receptor sequences come from a man aged 25-40 years in good health.

CDR3 loop: CASSLAREDTQYF. As DNA, the CDR3 is TGTGCCAGCAGCTTGGCCAGGGAAGATACGCAGTATTTT. The chain is built from TRBV11-2 and TRBJ2-3; a possible D gene is TRBD1 (5 bases). The length of the CDR3 is 13 residues. In germline, CDR1 is SGHAT, CDR2 FQNNGV. V was trimmed by 3 bases and J by 5 bases, leaving 9 bases between them.

The J gene is TRBJ2-1, the V gene TRBV7-3; D is undetermined. From germline, CDR1 is SGHTA and CDR2 FQGTGA. The length of the CDR3 is 13 residues. Trimming cost V 5 bases and J 7 bases, with 12 bases left between them. The CDR3 protein is CASSLLYGNEQFF. CDR3 sequence (DNA): TGTGCCAGCAGCCTATTGTACGGGAATGAGCAGTTCTTC. The variable domain in full, with the rest retrieved from reference TRBV7-3 and TRBJ2-1, is GAGVSQTPSNKVTEKGKYVELRCDPISGHTALYWYRQSLGQGPEFLIYFQGTGAADDSGLPNDRFFAVRPEGSVSTLKIQRTERGDSAVYLCASSLLYGNEQFFGPGTRLTVL.

The chain has TRBV27 and TRBJ2-1, with a tentative D call TRBD1 (5 bases). Between the trimmed V and J ends, which lost 8 bases and 4 bases, there was a span of 15 bases. From germline, CDR1 is MNHEY and CDR2 SMNVEV (reference sequence). The length of the CDR3 is 14 residues. CDR3: CASGYGQVYNEQFF. The CDR3 DNA sequence: TGTGCCAGCGGGTACGGACAAGTATACAATGAGCAGTTCTTC.

The chain carries TRBV6-1 and TRBJ1-1, with 7 bases fitting TRBD1. From germline, CDR1 is MNHNS and CDR2 SASEGT. The V segment lost 7 bases and the J segment 1 base; nucleotides outside the gene matches: 9. The CDR3 totals 15 residues. CDR3 in amino acids: CASTKTGVGNTEAFF. DNA of the CDR3: TGTGCCAGCACCAAAACAGGGGTGGGGAACACTGAAGCTTTCTTT.

V is TRBV6-4 and J is TRBJ2-1; the match to TRBD2 covers 8 bases. CDR3 length: 15 amino acids. V lost 5 bases to trimming and J lost 0 bases; unmatched junction nucleotides: 3. Germline V lookup: CDR1 MRHNA, CDR2 SNTAGT. CDR3: CASSSTSGSYNEQFF. The CDR3 DNA follows: TGTGCCAGCAGTTCCACTAGCGGCTCCTACAATGAGCAGTTCTTC.

The chain employs TRBV5-6 and TRBJ2-2; TRBD2 agrees at 15 bases. CDR1 SGHDT and CDR2 YYEEEE come from the germline V gene. Trimming took 4 bases from V and 5 from J; bases not matched to a gene: 6. This CDR3 has 17 amino acids. In DNA, the CDR3 is TGTGCCAGCAGCGTCGGACTAGCGGGAGGGCAAACCGGGGAGCTGTTTTTT. Amino acids: CASSVGLAGGQTGELFF.

The chain carries TRBV6-5 and TRBJ1-4; possible D gene TRBD1, 6 bases. The CDR3 spans 16 residues. The germline gives CDR1 MNHEY, CDR2 SVGAGI. Trimming pared 0 bases from V and 7 bases from J, leaving 15 bases between. CDR3 nucleotide sequence: TGTGCCAGCAGTTACTCGATCTTCAGGGGAATTGAAAAACTGTTTTTT. Translating gives CASSYSIFRGIEKLFF.

This sequence joins TRBV6-6 and TRBJ2-7; 11 bases agree with TRBD2. Germline V CDR1 and CDR2: MNHNY, SVGAGI (reference sequence). The CDR3 covers 15 residues. V lost 5 bases and J lost 7; bases outside the gene matches: 10. This CDR3 is CASSKPGLAEREQYF. The CDR3 DNA is TGTGCCAGCAGTAAACCGGGACTAGCGGAAAGGGAGCAGTACTTC.

The chain recombines TRBV6-5 with TRBJ2-5; D possibly corresponds to TRBD1 (5 bases). CDR1 MNHEY and CDR2 SVGAGI come from the germline V gene. This CDR3 comprises 16 residues. With 0 bases removed from V and 2 bases from J, the gap between germline ends came to 13 bases. The CDR3 bases are TGTGCCAGCAGTTACTCGGCAGGGCCGCTACAAGAGACCCAGTACTTC. Its translation is CASSYSAGPLQETQYF.

This chain links TRBV10-2 with TRBJ1-5; TRBD1 is a possible D gene (6 bases). Germline V gene lookup returns CDR1 WSHSY and CDR2 SAAADI. The V end lost 3 bases, the J end lost 4 bases, and 16 bases lay between the germline ends. The CDR3 is made up of 16 amino acids. The chain's CDR3 is CASSEWQGPGNQPQHF. The DNA for the CDR3 is TGCGCCAGCAGTGAATGGCAGGGGCCGGGTAATCAGCCCCAGCATTTT.

Note on this clone: This sample also contains other DNA sequences that code for the same CDR3. The V call is TRBV6-5, the J call TRBJ2-7; D is uncertain. V lost 0 bases to trimming and J lost 6 bases, with 6 bases between them. There are 12 residues in the CDR3. Germline V gives CDR1 MNHEY, CDR2 SVGAGI. The CDR3 loop is CASSYSTGEQYF. CDR3 nucleotide sequence: TGTGCCAGCAGTTACTCGACTGGCGAGCAGTACTTC.

The V and J genes are TRBV15 and TRBJ2-1, with D unclear. Germline CDR1 LNHNV, CDR2 YYDKDF (reference sequence). The length of the CDR3 is 13 residues. Trimming cost V 4 bases and J 0 bases, with 4 bases left between them. The DNA of the CDR3 is TGTGCCACCAGCATGAGCTCCTACAATGAGCAGTTCTTC. Translating gives CATSMSSYNEQFF.

Concerning this clone: The sample holds other DNA sequences that translate to the same CDR3. The chain uses TRBV18 and TRBJ1-1; 7 positions agree with TRBD1. This CDR3 is built from 14 residues. The V gene end was trimmed by 3 bases and the J gene end by 1 base; junction bases not matched to a gene: 2. Germline V gene data show CDR1 as KGHSH and CDR2 as LQKENI. The CDR3 region is CASSPNRGNTEAFF. The CDR3, as DNA: TGTGCCAGCTCACCCAACAGGGGGAACACTGAAGCTTTCTTT.

The chain joins TRBV27 to TRBJ2-7, with D tentatively TRBD1 (6 bases). V lost 5 bases and J lost 0, with 20 bases in between. The CDR3 covers 17 residues. Germline CDR1 is MNHEY and CDR2 is SMNVEV (reference sequence). The CDR3 is CASSPGLRDRISYEQYF. For the CDR3, the DNA is TGTGCCAGCAGTCCGGGGCTCCGAGACAGGATCTCCTACGAGCAGTACTTC.